This T cell receptor (beta chain) was profiled in a study of T cells in Graves' hyperthyroidism and ophthalmopathy. Overall study: Peripheral blood was taken when the disease was first diagnosed, before any treatment began.

In this sample, this clonotype turned up a few times. Graves' hyperthyroidism was deemed stable given no ophthalmopathy progression within 18 months. Extraction of PBMCs used under 13 ml of fresh peripheral blood. Amplified regions were TCR beta CDR3 sequences from RNA transcripts. The TCR CDR3 was amplified in a first-round RT-PCR using the HTBI primer set. TCRdb reanalysed the multiplex PCR reads using MiXCR and keeps one entry per CDR3 protein. This sample has roughly 290,000 distinct CDR3 sequences, with approximately 15% found just once. Sequencing input: blood. The clonotype comes from a woman aged 40 to 55 with Graves' hyperthyroidism.

CDR3 amino acids: CAISESEETQYF. The CDR3 DNA sequence: TGTGCCATCAGTGAGTCGGAAGAGACCCAGTACTTC. J is TRBJ2-5 and V is TRBV10-3, with D unresolved. Trimming shortened V by 0 bases and J by 3 bases, and 2 bases separated the two germline ends. This CDR3 comprises 12 residues. CDR1 is ENHRY and CDR2 is SYGVKD in the germline V gene.